The 6 T cell receptor beta chains presented below share a single source sample, sequenced in a study of T-cell reconstitution after alpha-beta-depleted transplantation in children. Preparation of the TCRbeta library used unique molecular identifiers. Via MiXCR, TCRdb re-called the PCR reads, giving one row per CDR3 protein. The profile covers some 830,000 distinct CDR3 sequences, with 16% appearing a single time and 5% taken by the ten largest. Sequenced here: PBMCs, mostly from graft donor cells, sampled 360 days after TCRalphabeta/CD19-depleted stem cell transplant. Receptor source: a male patient younger than 18 who had a stem cell transplant for acute lymphoblastic leukemia, so the T cells may come from the graft donor.

The rearrangement uses TRBV4-2 and TRBJ2-1, with TRBD2 matching over 10 bases. CDR1 is LGHNA and CDR2 is YNFKEQ in the germline V gene. CDR3 length: 15 residues. V was clipped by 1 base and J by 10 bases; unmatched bases: 7. The CDR3: CASSQGDSGRNEQFF. CDR3 coding DNA: TGTGCCAGCAGCCAAGGTGATAGCGGGAGGAACGAGCAGTTCTTC.

This clonotype was observed a few times. CDR3 coding DNA: TGTGCCAGCAGCTTTAATACCGGGACAGGGTGGAATTCACCCCTCCACTTT. It encodes CASSFNTGTGWNSPLHF. This chain links TRBV4-2 with TRBJ1-6; TRBD1 matches at 9 bases. CDR3 length: 17 residues. Germline V lookup: CDR1 LGHNA, CDR2 YNFKEQ. The V gene end was trimmed by 5 bases and the J gene end by 7 bases; junction bases not matched to a gene: 12.

The rearrangement joins TRBV5-1 to TRBJ2-7; a weak D match, TRBD1 (6 bases). The V gene's germline CDR1 is SGHRS and CDR2 YFSETQ. With 5 bases removed from V and 1 base from J, the gap between germline ends came to 10 bases. The CDR3 is made up of 13 amino acids. The chain's CDR3 is CASRFGQSYEQYF. As DNA, the CDR3 is TGCGCCAGCAGATTTGGACAGTCCTACGAGCAGTACTTC.

A few counts support this clonotype. CDR3 in amino acids: CASRGGTGTYNEQFF. The DNA for the CDR3 is TGTGCCAGCAGGGGGGGGACAGGGACCTACAATGAGCAGTTCTTC. V usage is TRBV27 and J usage is TRBJ2-1; 9 positions agree with TRBD1. This CDR3 has 15 residues. Germline V CDR1 and CDR2: MNHEY, SMNVEV (reference sequence). V gave up 6 bases and J gave up 2 bases; unmatched junction bases: 5.

This clonotype was counted a few times. This chain links TRBV19 with TRBJ1-5; D is ambiguous. The CDR3 covers 15 residues. V lost 7 bases and J lost 7, with 20 bases in between. CDR1 is LNHDA and CDR2 is SQIVND in the germline V gene (reference sequence). The CDR3 DNA follows: TGTGCCAGTACCACCCTGTTCCGAGAAAGGCAGCCCCAGCATTTT. It encodes CASTTLFRERQPQHF.

This clonotype was counted between two and nine times. The chain carries TRBV9 and TRBJ2-5; 7 nucleotides match TRBD1. Germline lookup yields CDR1 SGDLS and CDR2 YYNGEE. V was pared by 2 bases and J by 2 bases, with 3 bases of the junction left unmatched. The CDR3 runs to 14 residues. CDR3 region: CASSVGQLQETQYF. The CDR3 nucleotides are TGTGCCAGCAGCGTGGGACAGCTTCAAGAGACCCAGTACTTC. The variable domain in full, completed from reference TRBV9 and TRBJ2-5, reads DSGVTQTPKHLITATGQRVTLRCSPRSGDLSVYWYQQSLDQGLQFLIQYYNGEERAKGNILERFSAQQFPDLHSELNLSSLELGDSALYFCASSVGQLQETQYFGPGTRLLVL.